Presented here are 15 T cell receptor beta chains from one specimen sequenced in a study of T-cell memory formation after mild COVID-19. TCRdb re-analysed the 5' RACE reads in MiXCR, keeping a single row per CDR3 protein. In the table there are 300,000 to 350,000 distinct CDR3 sequences, roughly an eighth of which are singletons. The sequencing sample was made of PBMCs or a T cell subset sorted from them (not recorded which). Source of these receptors: a man between 18 and 35 years old who had mild COVID-19 (a few samples of this study predate the infection). Cell type and time point are not known.

This clonotype was found many times. CDR3 nucleotide sequence: TGCAGCGTTGAATCGGCTAGCGGGGCCTCCTACAATGAGCAGTTCTTC. This sequence encodes CSVESASGASYNEQFF. The rearrangement joins TRBV29-1 to TRBJ2-1; 9 bases match TRBD2. Germline lookup yields CDR1 SQVTM and CDR2 ANQGSEA. The V segment lost 2 bases and the J segment 0 bases; nucleotides outside the gene matches: 5. The CDR3 is 16 amino acids.

This clonotype occurred once. This chain joins TRBV18 and TRBJ1-2; unclear D gene. The CDR3 loop spans 14 amino acids. The germline V gene encodes CDR1 KGHSH and CDR2 LQKENI. Trimming pared 2 bases from V and 4 bases from J, leaving 11 bases between. In DNA form, the CDR3 reads TGTGCCAGCTCACCATTCCCGGCACCCTATGGCTACACCTTC. It yields the protein CASSPFPAPYGYTF.

This clonotype was recorded at least ten times. The chain recombines TRBV7-2 with TRBJ1-1; no reliable D call. Germline CDR1 and CDR2: SGHTA and FQGNSA. The CDR3 spans 15 residues. The V end was cut by 1 base, the J end by 0 bases, with 9 bases between. In DNA form, the CDR3 reads TGTGCCAGCAGCTTAGACCCGGTAATGAACACTGAAGCTTTCTTT. It codes for CASSLDPVMNTEAFF.

J is TRBJ2-1 and V is TRBV29-1; D call uncertain. Germline V gives CDR1 SQVTM, CDR2 ANQGSEA. This CDR3 contains 12 residues. V was cut by 4 bases and J by 1 base, with 5 bases left in between. The CDR3 is CSVVVSYNEQFF. The CDR3 bases are TGCAGCGTTGTAGTTTCCTACAATGAGCAGTTCTTC.

This clonotype came up a few times. The chain recombines TRBV20-1 with TRBJ1-3; TRBD1 matches 7 bases. The junction had 12 bases not matched to a gene; V was cut back by 4 bases and J by 0 bases. Germline CDR1 reads DFQATT; CDR2 reads SNEGSKA (reference sequence). The CDR3 sequence is 17 residues long. The CDR3, as DNA: TGCAGTGCTATGCGGGACAGATTCGATTCCTCTGGAAACACCATATATTTT. It translates to CSAMRDRFDSSGNTIYF.

The V and J genes are TRBV6-2 or TRBV6-3 and TRBJ2-5; D is ambiguous. V lost 2 bases to trimming and J lost 7 bases, with 11 bases between them. The germline gives CDR1 MNHEY, CDR2 SVGEGT. CDR3 length: 13 residues. The CDR3 sequence: CASSYHHNWTQYF. The CDR3 DNA reads as TGTGCCAGCAGTTACCATCACAACTGGACCCAGTACTTC.

The chain carries TRBV9 and TRBJ1-3, with D unclear. V dropped 6 bases and J dropped 4 bases, with 14 bases sitting between them. Germline CDR1 reads SGDLS; CDR2 reads YYNGEE. The CDR3 has 14 amino acids. DNA for the CDR3: TGTGCCAGCACCGCCGACGCTGGGGGAAACACCATATATTTT. Translating gives CASTADAGGNTIYF.

The J gene is TRBJ2-7, the V gene TRBV12-3 or TRBV12-4, with D possibly being TRBD2 (6 bases). The CDR3 has 14 residues. V was shortened by 7 bases and J by 3 bases, with 16 bases between the two germline ends. In nucleotides, the CDR3 is TGTGCCAGCACCCCCGGCCAGGGAGGCTACGAGCAGTACTTC. This gives the protein CASTPGQGGYEQYF.

This sequence joins TRBV29-1 and TRBJ2-3; the D gene could be TRBD1 or TRBD2 (5 bases each). In germline, CDR1 is SQVTM, CDR2 ANQGSEA. Trimming stripped 2 bases from V and 9 bases from J, with 27 bases between. The CDR3 length is 17 residues. CDR3 protein: CSVEYDGTGYNWGTQYF. As DNA, the CDR3 is TGCAGCGTTGAATACGACGGGACCGGCTATAACTGGGGAACGCAGTATTTT.

This clonotype was observed a handful of times. The chain carries TRBV9 and TRBJ2-1, with 11 bases that match TRBD2. Germline loops: CDR1 SGDLS, CDR2 YYNGEE. V lost 3 bases and J lost 8; bases outside the gene matches: 7. The CDR3 contains 15 residues. CDR3 in DNA: TGTGCCAGCAGCGATAGCGGGGGGGCCGGTGATGAGCAGTTCTTC. It codes for CASSDSGGAGDEQFF.

The V gene is TRBV2, the J gene TRBJ2-5; D may be TRBD1 (6 bases). Germline V gene sequence: CDR1 SNHLY, CDR2 FYNNEI. Deletions cut 6 bases from V and 3 bases from J, with 8 bases between. This CDR3 has 12 residues. The CDR3 nucleotides are TGTGCCAGCAGGCGACAGGAAGAGACCCAGTACTTC. It specifies CASRRQEETQYF.

This clonotype appeared a few times. The chain carries TRBV6-6 and TRBJ2-5, with TRBD1 matching 7 bases. Germline V lookup: CDR1 MNHNY, CDR2 SVGAGI (reference sequence). This CDR3 contains 14 residues. J was trimmed by 4 bases and V by 6 bases; bases with no gene match: 8. CDR3 protein: CASRPTGIGETQYF. CDR3 nucleotides: TGTGCCAGCAGACCGACAGGGATCGGAGAGACCCAGTACTTC.

In this sample, this clonotype turned up a few times. This rearrangement joins TRBV5-1 to TRBJ1-2; D not certain. Germline V lookup: CDR1 SGHRS, CDR2 YFSETQ. The CDR3 length is 13 residues. V was clipped by 9 bases and J by 4 bases, with 16 bases between them. CDR3 region: CATRREKGYGYTF. The CDR3 nucleotides are TGCGCCACCCGTAGGGAGAAGGGCTATGGCTACACCTTC.

This clonotype was observed a handful of times. The rearrangement uses TRBV4-3 and TRBJ1-2, with D tentatively TRBD1 (5 bases). This CDR3 is built from 15 residues. Germline values: CDR1 LGHNA, CDR2 YSLEER. The V end was cut by 0 bases, the J end by 4 bases, with 12 bases between. DNA of the CDR3: TGCGCCAGCAGCCAAGAGGTAGGGGTCGGCTATGGCTACACCTTC. Its translation: CASSQEVGVGYGYTF.

The gene calls are TRBV7-2 and TRBJ2-1, with 10 bases identical to TRBD2. The length of the CDR3 is 13 residues. Germline lookup yields CDR1 SGHTA and CDR2 FQGNSA. With V trimmed by 8 bases and J by 14 bases, 12 bases remained unmatched. CDR3 sequence reads: CASGRTSGSEKFF. In DNA, the CDR3 is TGTGCCAGCGGGCGGACTAGCGGTTCGGAGAAGTTCTTC.